Below, one T cell receptor (beta chain) is given with its context. The data derive from a study of blood T cell repertoires in COVID-19. For the study at large: The analysed material was cDNA or gDNA that came from T cells, B-cell-depleted T cells, or PBMCs.

Source study methods: Estimation of nucleated cell counts was performed using reference gene primer amplification. Some clones are missing from TCRdb's copy, which holds only in-frame ones; the method was immunoSEQ multiplex PCR. V and J calls and clone size are copied from that table; D and trimming were computed from the DNA. The sample carries a few hundred thousand clones, around 87% recorded once. Those enrolled in Seattle joined during active infection and were followed longitudinally afterward. The CDR3 spans 14 residues. CDR1 SGHNT and CDR2 YYREEE come from the germline V gene (reference sequence). V was pared by 1 base and J by 5 bases, with 11 bases between.

This clonotype was sampled from a woman aged 25 to 39 with COVID-19, enrolled during active disease. The genes are TRBV5-4 and TRBJ2-3, with D possibly TRBD1 on 6 matching bases. Source material: peripheral blood. In DNA, the CDR3 is TGTGCCAGCAGCTTGAACAGGGTGAGAGATACGCAGTATTTT. Amino acids: CASSLNRVRDTQYF.